The present T cell receptor (beta chain) was sequenced within a study of OX40 agonist ivuxolimab in advanced cancers. Study details: A history of anti-PD-1, anti-PD-L1 or anti-CTLA-4 therapy was acceptable, and around 36% had some. Study-level findings and limits: In a subset of nonresponders, normalized T-cell clonal expansion was also low. At 0.1 to 3.0 mg/kg, clonal expansion of CD4+ and CD8+ blood T cells had occurred by week 6.

Measured with immunoSEQ multiplex PCR; TCRdb has only the in-frame clones, and not every one. The data show fewer than 100,000 clones, about nine tenths seen once. The V gene end was trimmed by 5 bases and the J gene end by 5 bases; junction bases not matched to a gene: 6. The CDR3 totals 14 residues. Looked up from germline, CDR1 is MNHEY and CDR2 is SVGAGI. On this clone: The antigen remains undetermined.

The specimen comprised CD4+ or CD8+ T cells sorted from blood, sampled in a trial of the OX40 agonist ivuxolimab. This rearrangement joins TRBV6-5 to TRBJ2-7; 10 bases agree with TRBD1. The clonotype comes from an adult with an advanced solid tumor such as melanoma, head and neck, liver or kidney cancer. Here the CDR3 DNA reads TGTGCCAGCAGTCGGGGACAGGGGAAGGACGAGCAGTACTTC. Translated, it gives CASSRGQGKDEQYF.